A single sample is the source of the 20 T cell receptor beta chains below, sequenced in a study of identical twins. TCRdb redid the calling of the 5' RACE reads with MiXCR, one entry per CDR3 protein. Of approximately 700,000 distinct CDR3 sequences in the sample, about 18% are singletons; the top ten hold approximately 14%. A further study also used this sample, focusing on T cells expressing NK-cell markers.

Sequencing used PBMCs. These receptors were taken from a woman aged 18-29 years in good health.

As regards this clonotype: An end of the junction does not agree with germline; a read error may underlie this. The V gene is TRBV7-8, the J gene TRBJ2-6; TRBD1 aligns across 7 bases. Germline lookup yields CDR1 SGHVS and CDR2 FQNEAQ. This CDR3 spans 14 amino acids. The CDR3 region has the DNA TGTGCCAGCAGCTTATTCGACAGGGCTAACGTCCTGACTTTC. It is translated as CASSLFDRANVLTF. Filled out from reference TRBV7-8 and TRBJ2-6, the complete variable domain reads GAGVSQSPRYKVAKRGQDVALRCDPISGHVSLFWYQQALGQGPEFLTYFQNEAQLDKSGLPSDRFFAERPEGSVSTLKIQRTQQEDSAVYLCASSLFDRANVLTFGAGSRLTVL.

This chain's CDR3 is CASSFPTGANTGELFF. CDR3 nucleotide sequence: TGTGCCAGCAGTTTTCCCACAGGGGCAAACACCGGGGAGCTGTTTTTT. V is TRBV28 and J is TRBJ2-2, with TRBD1 matching 7 bases. The CDR3 is 16 residues long. Trimming removed 3 bases from V and 2 bases from J; junction bases left unmatched: 6. Germline assignment: CDR1 MDHEN and CDR2 SYDVKM.

This clonotype has just a few counts. This sequence joins TRBV7-2 and TRBJ2-1; no definite D call. In germline, CDR1 is SGHTA, CDR2 FQGNSA. The CDR3 covers 13 residues. Trimming cost V 1 base and J 10 bases, with 11 bases left between them. DNA of the CDR3: TGTGCCAGCAGCTTAGGTCGACTGAACGAGCAGTTCTTC. Amino acids: CASSLGRLNEQFF.

The chain joins TRBV12-3 or TRBV12-4 to TRBJ2-1; D not certain. V was shortened by 5 bases and J by 6 bases, with 11 bases between the two germline ends. The CDR3 is 13 amino acids. This CDR3 reads CASSRLGFNEQFF. CDR3 nucleotide sequence: TGTGCCAGCAGTCGGTTGGGGTTCAATGAGCAGTTCTTC.

The chain employs TRBV7-9 and TRBJ2-1; weak D call: TRBD2 (7 bases). The ends were cut back, 3 bases at V and 4 bases at J, with 13 bases in the middle. The CDR3 extends over 15 amino acids. Looked up from germline, CDR1 is SEHNR and CDR2 is FQNEAQ (reference sequence). In nucleotides, the CDR3 is TGTGCCAGCAGCTTCGGGGGGCGGATGTACAATGAGCAGTTCTTC. Protein: CASSFGGRMYNEQFF.

The rearrangement uses TRBV6-5 and TRBJ2-4; 12 bases map to TRBD2. V dropped 4 bases and J dropped 1; count of bases not matched to a gene: 2. The germline V gene has CDR1 MNHEY and CDR2 SVGAGI. The CDR3 contains 16 residues. DNA of the CDR3: TGTGCCAGCAGTTCTAGCGGGAGGGCCGCCAAAAACATTCAGTACTTC. Its protein product is CASSSSGRAAKNIQYF.

Only a few counts were recorded for this clonotype. The V gene is TRBV28, the J gene TRBJ2-2; D is unresolved. The CDR3 contains 15 residues. Germline V gene lookup returns CDR1 MDHEN and CDR2 SYDVKM. Trimming shortened V by 9 bases and J by 2 bases, and 16 bases separated the two germline ends. CDR3 sequence (DNA): TGTGCCAGTGGCCCGGAAGGGATTAACACCGGGGAGCTGTTTTTT. Residues: CASGPEGINTGELFF.

The chain links TRBV7-9 to TRBJ1-5; 7 bases match TRBD1. The V and J ends lost 5 bases and 7 bases, in that order; junction bases with no gene match: 8. CDR1 and CDR2 from the germline V gene are SEHNR and FQNEAQ (reference sequence). The CDR3 runs to 14 residues. Here the CDR3 DNA reads TGTGCCAGCAGCACGCAGGGGGTCTGGCAGCCCCAGCATTTT. Translated: CASSTQGVWQPQHF.

Many counts were recorded for this clonotype. The chain combines TRBV5-6 with TRBJ1-1; tentative D call: TRBD1 (5 bases). Trimming stripped 1 base from V and 8 bases from J, with 24 bases between. Germline lookup yields CDR1 SGHDT and CDR2 YYEEEE. This CDR3 comprises 17 residues. CDR3 sequence reads: CASSLSLINRGLREAFF. The CDR3 DNA sequence: TGTGCCAGCAGCTTGAGTCTTATTAACCGGGGCTTGAGAGAAGCTTTCTTT.

This clonotype has a count of ten or more. This chain uses TRBV20-1 with TRBJ2-5; D remains unclear. The V gene lost 5 bases and the J gene lost 1 base, with 11 bases spanning the gap. The CDR3 has 13 amino acids. CDR1 and CDR2 from the germline V gene are DFQATT and SNEGSKA (reference sequence). The CDR3 DNA reads TGCAGTGCTCCCAGCCTCACCCAAGAGACCCAGTACTTC. It specifies CSAPSLTQETQYF.

This clonotype was recorded a few times. The rearrangement joins TRBV5-4 to TRBJ2-2; D may match TRBD1 or TRBD2 (5 bases each). Trimming shortened V by 4 bases and J by 2 bases, and 9 bases separated the two germline ends. The CDR3 consists of 14 residues. Looked up from germline, CDR1 is SGHNT and CDR2 is YYREEE (reference sequence). CDR3 protein: CASSEGPNTGELFF. CDR3 DNA sequence: TGTGCCAGCAGCGAGGGACCAAACACCGGGGAGCTGTTTTTT.

The chain is built from TRBV5-1 and TRBJ2-5; a weak D match, TRBD1 (5 bases). The germline CDR1 and CDR2 sequences are SGHRS and YFSETQ. Trimming cost V 2 bases and J 1 base, with 9 bases left between them. This CDR3 spans 14 amino acids. The CDR3 region is CASSLGHFQETQYF. CDR3 nucleotide sequence: TGCGCCAGCAGCTTAGGACACTTCCAAGAGACCCAGTACTTC.

The chain uses TRBV5-4 and TRBJ2-5, with TRBD2 matching over 10 bases. Germline CDR1 is SGHNT and CDR2 is YYREEE (reference sequence). The CDR3 is 16 residues long. With 4 bases clipped from V and 3 bases from J, the junction kept 9 bases outside the gene matches. For the CDR3, the DNA is TGTGCCAGCAGCCCAGGAGGGCTAGCGGGAGAAGAGACCCAGTACTTC. Amino acids: CASSPGGLAGEETQYF.

In its sample, this clonotype was seen a few times. The chain recombines TRBV6-5 with TRBJ2-3; D is ambiguous. Germline V CDR1 and CDR2: MNHEY, SVGAGI. Trimming pared 0 bases from V and 6 bases from J, leaving 7 bases between. This CDR3 region has 13 residues. CDR3 coding DNA: TGTGCCAGCAGTTACTCTGATTCCGATACGCAGTATTTT. Encoded protein: CASSYSDSDTQYF.

This clonotype was observed a handful of times. V and J are TRBV6-1 and TRBJ1-2, with TRBD1 matching 7 bases. The germline CDR1 and CDR2 sequences are MNHNS and SASEGT. The CDR3 is made up of 13 amino acids. V was clipped by 5 bases and J by 7 bases; unmatched bases: 7. The CDR3 sequence is CASSRDRVTGYTF. CDR3 in DNA: TGTGCCAGCAGTCGAGACAGGGTCACTGGCTACACCTTC.

The chain recombines TRBV25-1 with TRBJ1-2; 7 nucleotides line up with TRBD1. J gave up 5 bases and V 9 bases, and 9 bases lay outside the gene matches. Germline-derived CDR1 and CDR2 are MGHDK and SYGVNS. This CDR3 contains 13 residues. CDR3 sequence (DNA): TGTGCCAGTAGGGGAGCAGGGGGTTATGGCTACACCTTC. It is translated as CASRGAGGYGYTF.

The rearrangement joins TRBV5-1 to TRBJ2-7; the D is unclear. V gave up 2 bases and J gave up 5 bases, with 8 bases separating them. CDR3 size: 12 residues. Germline loops: CDR1 SGHRS, CDR2 YFSETQ. In DNA form, the CDR3 reads TGCGCCAGCAGCTTAAGTAACCACGAGCAGTACTTC. It yields the protein CASSLSNHEQYF.

The rearrangement joins TRBV9 to TRBJ2-3; 8 bases line up with TRBD1. The CDR3 sequence is 15 residues long. The V segment lost 3 bases and the J segment 4 bases; nucleotides outside the gene matches: 7. Germline loops: CDR1 SGDLS, CDR2 YYNGEE. The CDR3 DNA is TGTGCCAGCAGCGCCCAACAGGGGGTGGCAGATACGCAGTATTTT. This gives the protein CASSAQQGVADTQYF.

The CDR3 nucleotides read TGTGCCAGCAGGTCAGCCTCTGGAAACACCATATATTTT. This sequence encodes CASRSASGNTIYF. The chain combines TRBV12-3 or TRBV12-4 with TRBJ1-3; D not resolved. Trimming removed 6 bases at V and 0 bases at J, with 6 bases between. The CDR3 sequence is 13 residues long.

This clonotype has a handful of counts. The rearrangement joins TRBV15 to TRBJ2-7, with D maybe TRBD1 (5 bases). The CDR3 sequence is 14 residues long. Trimming shortened V by 2 bases and J by 3 bases, and 11 bases separated the two germline ends. Germline V gene data show CDR1 as LNHNV and CDR2 as YYDKDF (reference sequence). The CDR3 region has the DNA TGTGCCACCAGCAGACAGCAGGGTGACTACGAGCAGTACTTC. This translates into CATSRQQGDYEQYF.